The 4 T cell receptor beta chains presented below share a single source sample, sequenced in a study of response to subunit inactivated influenza vaccine. Using its own MiXCR run on the RT-PCR reads, TCRdb lists one record per CDR3 protein. The table has more than 700,000 distinct CDR3 sequences, 21% seen once. Sequencing used PBMCs from blood, obtained more than 4 days after vaccination. Every receptor here comes from a man aged 50-60 years who received an inactivated influenza vaccine.

This chain uses TRBV12-3 or TRBV12-4 with TRBJ1-1, with D possibly TRBD1 on 6 matching bases. V dropped 5 bases and J dropped 9 bases, with 22 bases sitting between them. This CDR3 is 15 amino acids long. The CDR3 DNA reads TGTGCCAGCAGTCCCCCCCCGACAGGAGCCGTACAAGCTTTCTTT. Translating it yields CASSPPPTGAVQAFF.

This clonotype turned up a few times. The V call is TRBV4-3, the J call TRBJ2-5; possible D gene TRBD1, 5 bases. The germline V gene has CDR1 LGHNA and CDR2 YSLEER. The CDR3 totals 15 residues. V shed 0 bases and J shed 5 bases, with 13 bases lying between them. The CDR3 region is CASSQESTGRETQYF. The CDR3, as DNA: TGCGCCAGCAGCCAAGAGAGCACAGGCCGGGAGACCCAGTACTTC.

This clonotype was picked up a small number of times. V gene TRBV6-1 combines with J gene TRBJ2-2; 11 bases match TRBD1. Germline V lookup: CDR1 MNHNS, CDR2 SASEGT. This CDR3 has 16 amino acids. J was trimmed by 5 bases and V by 7 bases; bases with no gene match: 9. The CDR3 DNA follows: TGTGCCAGCAAGGGGACAGGGGGTTCTATGACCGGGGAGCTGTTTTTT. It yields the protein CASKGTGGSMTGELFF.

There are a few counts of this clonotype. This chain uses TRBV5-1 with TRBJ2-7, with 10 bases aligning to TRBD1. The CDR3 length is 15 residues. V lost 3 bases, J lost 3 bases, and 6 bases stayed unmatched. Germline V gene sequence: CDR1 SGHRS, CDR2 YFSETQ. CDR3 region: CASSSPGQGNYEQYF. The CDR3 nucleotides read TGCGCCAGCAGCTCTCCGGGACAGGGGAACTACGAGCAGTACTTC.